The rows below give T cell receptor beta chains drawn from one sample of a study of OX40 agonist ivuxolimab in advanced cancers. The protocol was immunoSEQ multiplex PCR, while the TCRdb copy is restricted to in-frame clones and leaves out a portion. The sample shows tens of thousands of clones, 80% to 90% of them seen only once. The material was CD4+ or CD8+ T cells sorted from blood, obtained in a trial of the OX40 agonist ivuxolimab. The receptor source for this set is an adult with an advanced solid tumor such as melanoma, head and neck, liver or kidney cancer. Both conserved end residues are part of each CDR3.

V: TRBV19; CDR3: CASSQHPGMGWQPQHF
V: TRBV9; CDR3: CASSVTEDSGVYTGELFF
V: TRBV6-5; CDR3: CASSPGLARTGELFF
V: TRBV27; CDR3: CATKNLGELFF
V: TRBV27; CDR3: CASSLLQAYNSPLHF
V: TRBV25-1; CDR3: CASSEWSGSSYNEQFF
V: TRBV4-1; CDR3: CASSQDRGTGNTIYF
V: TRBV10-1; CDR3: CASSAGVAGFSVDGELFF
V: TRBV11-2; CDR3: CASSPRERPDTQYF
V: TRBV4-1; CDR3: CASSQLASSYEQYF
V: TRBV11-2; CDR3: CASSFINEKLFF
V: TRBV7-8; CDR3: CASSLGQGIYNEQFF
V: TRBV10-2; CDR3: CASSEISGRQVYEQYF
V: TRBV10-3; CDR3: CAISDGTANQPQHF
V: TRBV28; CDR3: CASSLPPIADGTWGTDTQYF
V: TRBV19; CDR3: CASSIGQGYEQYF
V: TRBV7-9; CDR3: CASSSLPREQYF
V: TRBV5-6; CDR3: CASSLAGANTEAFF
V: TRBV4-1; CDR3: CASSHPTGSDQPQHF
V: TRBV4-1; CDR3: CASSQDTNTQYF
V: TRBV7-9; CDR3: CASSLYAGGEQYF
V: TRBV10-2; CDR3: CASKHYEQYF
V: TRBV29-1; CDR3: CSVEGRLNYGYTF
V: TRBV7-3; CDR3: CASSLTASGSSSYEQYF
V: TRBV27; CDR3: CASSLSRYYEQYF
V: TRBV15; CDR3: CATSRVGTYNEQFF
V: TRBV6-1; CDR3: CASSSELRGSGYTF
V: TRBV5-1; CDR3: CASSWVFSYNEQFF
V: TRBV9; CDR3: CASSVGGSNQPQHF
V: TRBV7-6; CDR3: CASRGSVGRDSSGYTF
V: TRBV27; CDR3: CASSLSASASNEQFF
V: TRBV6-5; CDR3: CASRTTGDWGSEQYF
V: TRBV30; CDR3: CAWTRGGTYNEQFF
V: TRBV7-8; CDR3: CASSLAQSGVTEAFF
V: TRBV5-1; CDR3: CASSLSGRELFF
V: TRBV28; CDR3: CASSFGGLGRGREQYF
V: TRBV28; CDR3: CASSLPAGANTGELFF
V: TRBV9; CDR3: CASSPEAFF
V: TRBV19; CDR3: CASQLRGHVEKLFF
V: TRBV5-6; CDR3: CASSGLGPGGYTGELFF
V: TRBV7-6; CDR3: CASSPGDRQQETQYF
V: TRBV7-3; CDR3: CASSLSGNYEQYF
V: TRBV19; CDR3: CASADGYTEAFF
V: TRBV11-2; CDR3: CASSLDGFHTDTQYF
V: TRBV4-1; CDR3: CASSQGTSKDEQYF
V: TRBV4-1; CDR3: CASSHYQGDQPQHF
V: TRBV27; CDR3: CASSPRGPQGQYF
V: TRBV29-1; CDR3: CSVASWDTQETQYF
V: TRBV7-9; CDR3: CASSRGTSGPNEQFF
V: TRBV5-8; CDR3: CASSSGLRPPYGYTF